This TCR beta chain was found in a study of PD-1 blockade in classical Hodgkin lymphoma. Time point indicated: newly diagnosed, previously untreated cHL patient sample. The CDR3 is 12 residues long. CDR1 is GTSNPN and CDR2 is SVGIG in the germline V gene (reference sequence). With 0 bases clipped from V and 11 bases from J, the junction kept 4 bases outside the gene matches. Points on this clone: Its target is unknown.

Regarding the study as a whole: Factors driving the repertoire differences, possibly disease activity or prior therapy, remain undefined.

TCRdb keeps only in-frame clones here, not all; method: immunoSEQ multiplex PCR. Of approximately 17,000 clones detected, more than 80% appear once; the ten largest clones hold 6.9%. The J gene is TRBJ1-5, the V gene TRBV30, with TRBD1 matching over 7 bases. The sample comprised peripheral blood mononuclear cells (PBMCs). The receptor was derived from a human donor with classical Hodgkin lymphoma. The CDR3 loop reads CAWSVQQGSQHF. As DNA, the CDR3 is TGTGCCTGGAGTGTACAACAGGGGTCCCAGCATTTT.